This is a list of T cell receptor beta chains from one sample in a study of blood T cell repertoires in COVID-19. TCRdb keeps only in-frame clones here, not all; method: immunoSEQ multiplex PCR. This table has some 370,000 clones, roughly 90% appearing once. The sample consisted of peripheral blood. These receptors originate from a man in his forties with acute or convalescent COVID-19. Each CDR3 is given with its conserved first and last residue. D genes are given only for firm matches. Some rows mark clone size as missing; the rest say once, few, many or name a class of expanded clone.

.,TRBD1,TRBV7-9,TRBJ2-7,CASSILDRNLPLNF,TGTGCCAGCAGCATATTGGACAGGAACCTACCCCTTAACTTC
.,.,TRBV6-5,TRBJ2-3,CASSYLRTNTDTQYF,TGTGCCAGCAGTTACTTACGGACAAACACAGATACGCAGTATTTT
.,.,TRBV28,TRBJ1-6,CASIQQGTGSPLHF,TGTGCCAGCATTCAACAGGGCACGGGTTCACCCCTCCACTTT
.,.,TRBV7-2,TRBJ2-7,CASSLRSGRGRPSYEQYF,TGTGCCAGCAGCTTAAGGTCGGGTAGGGGCAGACCGTCCTACGAGCAGTACTTC
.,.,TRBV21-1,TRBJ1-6,CASSKALYFARVMSSYNSPLHF,TGTGCCAGCAGCAAAGCGCTTTATTTCGCCAGGGTCATGAGCTCCTATAATTCACCCCTCCACTTT
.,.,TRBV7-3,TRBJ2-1,CASSSSSFEQFF,TGTGCCAGCAGCTCCTCTAGTTTTGAGCAGTTCTTC
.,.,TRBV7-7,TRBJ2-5,CASRAEETQYF,TGTGCTAGCAGAGCTGAAGAGACCCAGTACTTC
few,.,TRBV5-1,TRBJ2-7,CASSLASGFYEQYF,TGCGCCAGCAGCTTGGCGTCGGGGTTCTACGAGCAGTACTTC
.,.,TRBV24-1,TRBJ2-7,CATSLYYEQYF,TGTGCCACCAGCCTTTACTACGAGCAGTACTTC
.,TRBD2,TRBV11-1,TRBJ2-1,CASSLTGTSSYNEQFF,TGTGCCAGCAGCTTGACCGGGACTAGCTCCTACAATGAGCAGTTCTTC
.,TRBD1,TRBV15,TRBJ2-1,CATSRAGTEYNEQFF,TGTGCCACCAGCAGAGCCGGGACAGAATACAATGAGCAGTTCTTC
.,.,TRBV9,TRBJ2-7,CASSVEVGSSYEQYF,TGTGCCAGCAGCGTAGAGGTAGGGAGCTCCTACGAGCAGTACTTC
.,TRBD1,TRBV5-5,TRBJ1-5,CASSQTGNNQPQHF,TGTGCCAGCAGCCAGACAGGGAACAATCAGCCCCAGCATTTT
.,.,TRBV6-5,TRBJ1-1,CASSYSSGMNTEAFF,TGTGCCAGCAGTTACTCCTCGGGGATGAACACTGAAGCTTTCTTT
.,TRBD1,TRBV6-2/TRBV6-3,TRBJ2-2,CASSSWGQQTGELFF,TGTGCCAGCAGTTCTTGGGGACAGCAAACCGGGGAGCTGTTTTTT
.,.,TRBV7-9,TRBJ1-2,CASSLVAGAGGNYGYTF,TGTGCCAGCAGCTTAGTAGCCGGCGCGGGAGGTAACTATGGCTACACCTTC
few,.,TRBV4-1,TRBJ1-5,CASSQVTDSYSNQPQHF,TGCGCCAGCAGCCAGGTGACAGACTCATATAGCAATCAGCCCCAGCATTTT
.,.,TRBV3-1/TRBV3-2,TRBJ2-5,CASSQGDSKETQYF,TGTGCCAGCAGCCAAGGAGATAGCAAAGAGACCCAGTACTTC
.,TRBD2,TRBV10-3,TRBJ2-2,CAIRPGTSGRGGELFF,TGTGCCATCAGACCCGGGACTAGCGGGAGGGGCGGGGAGCTGTTTTTT
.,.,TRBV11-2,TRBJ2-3,CASSLELAGDTQYF,TGTGCCAGCAGCTTGGAATTGGCGGGTGATACGCAGTATTTT
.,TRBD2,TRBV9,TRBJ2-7,CASSVGSGGSYEQYF,TGTGCCAGCAGCGTAGGTAGCGGGGGCTCCTACGAGCAGTACTTC
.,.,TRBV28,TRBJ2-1,CASRTNREGRDNEQFF,TGTGCCAGCAGAACGAACCGCGAGGGCCGGGACAATGAGCAGTTCTTC
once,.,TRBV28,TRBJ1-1,CASGLGGREAFF,TGTGCCAGCGGACTCGGGGGGAGAGAAGCTTTCTTT
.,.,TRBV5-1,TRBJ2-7,CASSATSSLSYEQYF,TGCGCCAGCAGCGCGACTAGTTCCCTATCCTACGAGCAGTACTTC
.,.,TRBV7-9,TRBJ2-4,CASSPAGGTGNIQYF,TGTGCCAGCAGCCCCGCCGGGGGTACGGGAAACATTCAGTACTTC
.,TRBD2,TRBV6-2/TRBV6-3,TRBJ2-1,CASSYERGFRLGYNEQFF,TGTGCCAGCAGTTACGAGCGGGGGTTCCGACTGGGGTACAATGAGCAGTTCTTC
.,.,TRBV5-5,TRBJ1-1,CASSLGQREAFF,TGTGCCAGCAGCCTAGGACAGAGGGAAGCTTTCTTT
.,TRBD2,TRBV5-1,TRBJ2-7,CASARGAGTRDEQYF,TGCGCCAGCGCGCGCGGGGCAGGGACTAGGGACGAGCAGTACTTC
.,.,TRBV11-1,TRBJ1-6,CASSTGTYSPLHF,TGTGCCAGCAGCACCGGGACTTATTCACCCCTCCACTTT
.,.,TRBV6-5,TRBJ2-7,CASRPDRVYEQYF,TGTGCCAGCAGGCCCGATCGCGTTTACGAGCAGTACTTC
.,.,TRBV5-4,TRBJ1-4,CASSLRSGAFGEKLFF,TGTGCCAGCAGCTTGAGATCGGGAGCGTTCGGTGAAAAACTGTTTTTT
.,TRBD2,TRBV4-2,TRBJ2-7,CASSTTSGSSYEQYF,TGTGCCAGCAGCACGACTAGCGGGAGCTCCTACGAGCAGTACTTC
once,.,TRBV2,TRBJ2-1,CASYRPRGKFF,TGTGCCAGCTACAGGCCACGGGGGAAGTTCTTC
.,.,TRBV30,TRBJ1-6,CAWSAGVDNSPLHF,TGTGCCTGGAGTGCAGGGGTGGATAATTCACCCCTCCACTTT
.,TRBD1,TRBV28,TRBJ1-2,CASSPGQPNYGYTF,TGTGCCAGCAGTCCGGGACAGCCTAACTATGGCTACACCTTC
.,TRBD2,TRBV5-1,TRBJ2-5,CASSLGYTSGAETQYF,TGCGCCAGCAGCTTGGGATACACTAGCGGGGCGGAGACCCAGTACTTC
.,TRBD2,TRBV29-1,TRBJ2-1,CSVDVSTGGRASPYNEQFF,TGCAGCGTTGATGTGTCTACTGGCGGGAGGGCCTCCCCCTACAATGAGCAGTTCTTC
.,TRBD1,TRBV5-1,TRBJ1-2,CASSSGWGDREYGYTF,TGCGCCAGCAGCTCAGGGTGGGGCGACAGGGAGTATGGCTACACCTTC
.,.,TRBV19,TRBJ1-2,CASSINRDYGYTF,TGTGCCAGTAGTATTAACAGGGACTATGGCTACACCTTC
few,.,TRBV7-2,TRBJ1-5,CASSLATGYGQPQHF,TGTGCCAGCAGCTTAGCAACGGGGTACGGTCAGCCCCAGCATTTT
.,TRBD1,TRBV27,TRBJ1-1,CASSFGQGAVAFF,TGTGCCAGCAGTTTCGGACAGGGGGCGGTGGCTTTCTTT
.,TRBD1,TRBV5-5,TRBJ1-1,CASSSGQVSTEAFF,TGTGCCAGCAGCTCGGGACAGGTGAGCACTGAAGCTTTCTTT
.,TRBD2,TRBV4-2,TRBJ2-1,CASSQALAGYNEQFF,TGTGCCAGCAGCCAAGCACTAGCGGGGTACAATGAGCAGTTCTTC
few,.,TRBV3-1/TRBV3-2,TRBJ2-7,CASSFQGNPYEQYF,TGTGCCAGCAGCTTCCAGGGTAACCCCTACGAGCAGTACTTC
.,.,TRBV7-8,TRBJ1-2,CASSLVGHGYTF,TGTGCCAGCAGCTTAGTGGGGCATGGCTACACCTTC
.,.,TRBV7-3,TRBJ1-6,CASSGTPGSPLHF,TGTGCCAGCAGCGGGACACCCGGTTCACCCCTCCACTTT
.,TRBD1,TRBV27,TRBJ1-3,CASARDRVNTIYF,TGTGCCAGCGCTAGAGACAGGGTGAACACCATATATTTT
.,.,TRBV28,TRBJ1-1,CASSVAVNTEAFF,TGTGCCAGCAGTGTAGCGGTGAACACTGAAGCTTTCTTT
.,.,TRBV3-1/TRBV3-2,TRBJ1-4,CASSQRLREKLFF,TGTGCCAGCAGCCAAAGGCTCAGGGAAAAACTGTTTTTT
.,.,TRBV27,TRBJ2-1,CASSPTGVYEQFF,TGTGCCAGCAGCCCCACAGGCGTCTATGAGCAGTTCTTC
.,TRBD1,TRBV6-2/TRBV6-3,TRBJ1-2,CASSRDRTYYGYTF,TGTGCCAGCAGTAGGGACAGGACCTACTATGGCTACACCTTC
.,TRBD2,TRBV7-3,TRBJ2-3,CASSSGRGTDTQYF,TGTGCCAGCAGTAGCGGGAGGGGAACAGATACGCAGTATTTT